The following is a T cell receptor (beta chain) sequence with its context. The data were produced by immunoSEQ multiplex PCR, yet TCRdb's version contains in-frame clones alone and is incomplete. The data contain about 190,000 clones, just under 95% of them singletons. The sample is drawn from a study of control samples from healthy donors and cancer patients. Per the germline V gene, CDR1 is LNHDA and CDR2 is SQIVND (reference sequence). Between the trimmed V and J ends, which lost 4 bases and 1 base, there was a span of 19 bases. The CDR3 sequence is 18 residues long. This TCR came from a man aged 18 to 29 in good health. The V call is TRBV19, the J call TRBJ2-2, with TRBD1 as a possible D gene (6 bases). Sequenced: blood. This chain's CDR3 is CASSRRGWQSGNTGELFF. CDR3 nucleotides: TGTGCCAGTAGTAGAAGGGGGTGGCAGAGTGGGAACACCGGGGAGCTGTTTTTT.